This T cell receptor beta chain was sequenced for a study of cytomegalovirus exposure and HLA in healthy donors. Across the study: The approximately 120 validation repertoires, a later analysis reported, used the same platform as the approximately 700 first-cohort repertoires.

For this clone: Its antigen remains unknown.

V was cut by 2 bases and J by 4 bases, with 15 bases left in between. The length of the CDR3 is 15 residues. Per germline, CDR1 LGHNT and CDR2 FRNRAP. Study-wide findings and caveats: According to the study, 180 or so TCR beta chains were cytomegalovirus-associated. High specificity and sensitivity for cytomegalovirus status were reported for the classifier. Some public TCRs appeared in many individuals, while most sequences were rare.

The method was immunoSEQ multiplex PCR; TCRdb's version includes in-frame clones alone and lacks a portion of them. The table lists 150,000 or so clones, about 83% of them singletons. Sequencing used PBMCs. The V and J genes are TRBV12-5 and TRBJ2-7; D is unclear. The TCR comes from a woman in her thirties in good health and CMV-seronegative. The CDR3 is CASGLFGPVEYEQYF. Written as DNA, the CDR3 is TGTGCTAGTGGTTTGTTTGGCCCCGTTGAATACGAGCAGTACTTC.